The subject of this entry is one T cell receptor beta chain. The entry originates in a study of blood T cell repertoires in COVID-19. In the study overall: In each case, the material was cDNA or gDNA derived from T cells, B-cell-depleted T cells, or PBMCs.

This CDR3 comprises 14 residues. V gave up 10 bases and J gave up 0 bases, with 13 bases separating them. The germline V gene has CDR1 LNHNV and CDR2 YYDKDF (reference sequence). In the study's own analysis: Counts of nucleated cells, estimated from reference gene primer amplification, were obtained. Libraries were prepared by immunoSEQ multiplex PCR; TCRdb keeps only in-frame clonotypes and omits some of them. The V and J calls and the clone size are those of that table, but D and trimming were determined from the DNA. There are just over 650,000 clones in the sample; around 90% occur only once, and around 0.3% lies in the top ten.

Sequenced: peripheral blood. V is TRBV15 and J is TRBJ1-3; tentative D call: TRBD1 (5 bases). This sequence originates from a woman aged 18-30 years with acute or convalescent COVID-19. The CDR3 nucleotides read TGTGCCATCGCGGGGGACCCCTCTGGAAACACCATATATTTT. Its translation is CAIAGDPSGNTIYF. Full variable domain (missing parts from reference TRBV15 and TRBJ1-3): DAMVIQNPRYQVTQFGKPVTLSCSQTLNHNVMYWYQQKSSQAPKLLFHYYDKDFNNEADTPDNFQSRRPNTSFCFLDIRSPGLGDTAMYLCAIAGDPSGNTIYFGEGSWLTVV.